The clone carrying this TCR beta chain was counted at least ten times. This sample is drawn from a study of T-cell reconstitution after alpha-beta-depleted transplantation in children. The CDR3 spans 15 residues. The V and J ends lost 1 base and 0 bases respectively, with 7 bases between them. Looked up from germline, CDR1 is MDHEN and CDR2 is SYDVKM. This sample's TCRbeta library carried unique molecular identifier barcodes. TCRdb called the PCR reads again in MiXCR, with one record for every CDR3 protein. Among about 400,000 distinct CDR3 sequences listed, roughly 20% were seen once. The sample was PBMCs from the stem cell graft donor, taken from the stem cell graft. The genes are TRBV28 and TRBJ2-4; D is unclear. The receptor comes from a human donor who donated a stem cell graft to a child with acute myeloid leukemia. The CDR3, as DNA: TGTGCCAGCAGTTTATATTCCCTAGCCAAAAACATTCAGTACTTC. Protein sequence: CASSLYSLAKNIQYF.